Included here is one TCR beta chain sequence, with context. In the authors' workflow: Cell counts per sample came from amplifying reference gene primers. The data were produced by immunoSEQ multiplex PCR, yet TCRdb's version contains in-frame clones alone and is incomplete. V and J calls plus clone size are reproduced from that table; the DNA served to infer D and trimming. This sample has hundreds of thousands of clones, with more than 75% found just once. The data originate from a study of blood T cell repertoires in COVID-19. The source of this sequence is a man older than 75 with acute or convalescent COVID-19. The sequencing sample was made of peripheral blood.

The CDR3 nucleotides are TGTGCCAGTAGTATAGCGTGGGCTGAGAACGAGCAGTACTTC. This codes for CASSIAWAENEQYF. This rearrangement joins TRBV19 to TRBJ2-7; D unclear. The V and J ends lost 1 base and 5 bases respectively, with 12 bases between them. CDR1 and CDR2 from the germline V gene are LNHDA and SQIVND (reference sequence). CDR3 length equals 14 residues. Full variable domain (rest looked up from reference TRBV19 and TRBJ2-7): DGGITQSPKYLFRKEGQNVTLSCEQNLNHDAMYWYRQDPGQGLRLIYYSQIVNDFQKGDIAEGYSVSREKKESFPLTVTSAQKNPTAFYLCASSIAWAENEQYFGPGTRLTVT.